This is a list of T cell receptor beta chains from one sample in a study of blood T cell repertoires in COVID-19. Profiled with immunoSEQ multiplex PCR; TCRdb holds only in-frame clones, not every one. The data contain over 12,000 clones, almost 95% of them singletons. Material: peripheral blood. These receptors all come from a human donor with active COVID-19. The donor label of this sample is uncertain. Each CDR3 is given with its conserved first and last residue. D genes are given only for firm matches. Only some rows state a clone size, as once, few, many or a class for expanded clones.

TRBJ2-1 | few | . | TRBV11-2 | CASSLFPRGSRYNEQFF | TGTGCCAGCAGCTTATTTCCCAGGGGTAGCAGGTACAATGAGCAGTTCTTC
TRBJ2-1 | . | . | TRBV12-5 | CASGEGGGNEQFF | TGTGCTAGTGGAGAAGGGGGTGGCAATGAGCAGTTCTTC
TRBJ2-6 | . | . | TRBV6-4 | CASSDRARTVNSGANVLTF | TGTGCCAGCAGTGACAGGGCCCGGACAGTCAACTCTGGGGCCAACGTCCTGACTTTC
TRBJ2-3 | . | TRBD2 | TRBV7-2 | CASSLAGDSTDTQYF | TGTGCCAGCAGCCTAGCGGGAGATAGCACAGATACGCAGTATTTT
TRBJ2-5 | . | . | TRBV19 | CASSMGSGGGETQYF | TGTGCCAGTAGTATGGGCTCTGGGGGCGGCGAGACCCAGTACTTC
TRBJ2-2 | . | . | TRBV10-1 | CASQGISGGELFF | TGCGCCAGTCAGGGAATTTCGGGCGGGGAGCTGTTTTTT
TRBJ2-5 | . | . | TRBV4-3 | CASSQDVDRQETQYF | TGCGCCAGCAGCCAAGACGTCGACAGGCAAGAGACCCAGTACTTC
TRBJ1-6 | . | . | TRBV19 | CASSLFSDSPIYNSPLHF | TGTGCCAGTAGTCTCTTCTCCGACAGCCCTATCTATAATTCACCCCTCCACTTT
TRBJ2-3 | . | . | TRBV7-6 | CASSPYQGFQADTQYF | TGTGCCAGCAGCCCCTATCAGGGGTTCCAGGCAGATACGCAGTATTTT
TRBJ2-4 | . | TRBD1 | TRBV19 | CASSVGQGVATKNIQYF | TGTGCCAGTAGTGTGGGACAGGGAGTCGCGACCAAAAACATTCAGTACTTC
TRBJ1-2 | . | . | TRBV3-1/TRBV3-2 | CASSGRVYGYTF | TGTGCCAGCAGCGGGAGAGTCTATGGCTACACCTTC
TRBJ2-5 | . | TRBD1 | TRBV9 | CASSVATGAVGETQYF | TGTGCCAGCAGCGTAGCTACAGGGGCCGTAGGGGAGACCCAGTACTTC
TRBJ1-2 | . | . | TRBV19 | CATQQTNYGYTF | TGTGCTACACAGCAGACTAACTATGGCTACACCTTC
TRBJ1-2 | . | TRBD1 | TRBV4-2 | CASSQIRDRDFGYTF | TGTGCCAGCAGCCAAATCCGGGACAGGGATTTTGGCTACACCTTC
TRBJ2-3 | . | . | TRBV6-2/TRBV6-3 | CASSYDIRTDTQYF | TGTGCCAGCAGTTACGACATCCGCACAGATACGCAGTATTTT
TRBJ2-7 | . | . | TRBV11-2 | CASTTGGGLYEQYF | TGTGCCAGCACGACCGGCGGGGGCCTCTACGAGCAGTACTTC
TRBJ1-3 | . | . | TRBV4-1 | CASSLGGGGSGNTIYF | TGCGCCAGCAGCCTGGGTGGAGGCGGCTCTGGAAACACCATATATTTT
TRBJ1-1 | . | . | TRBV27 | CASTPSGPDSEAFF | TGTGCCAGCACCCCATCAGGGCCCGATTCTGAAGCTTTCTTT
TRBJ1-4 | . | . | TRBV6-5 | CASSWTALNEKLFF | TGTGCCAGCAGCTGGACAGCCCTTAATGAAAAACTGTTTTTT
TRBJ1-4 | . | . | TRBV7-9 | CASSLGGGTNNEKLFF | TGTGCCAGCAGCTTAGGTGGAGGGACGAATAATGAAAAACTGTTTTTT
TRBJ2-2 | few | TRBD1 | TRBV3-1/TRBV3-2 | CASSPMGTGEPGELFF | TGTGCCAGCAGCCCCATGGGGACAGGGGAACCCGGGGAGCTGTTTTTT
TRBJ2-7 | . | TRBD2 | TRBV9 | CASSVGGLAGYEQYF | TGTGCCAGCAGCGTAGGGGGGCTAGCGGGGTACGAGCAGTACTTC